These 8 T cell receptor beta chains originate from one sample sequenced in a study of T cell clusters in autoimmune cytopenias. Tens of thousands of genome equivalents of blood DNA were amplified for TRB. TRB rearrangements were amplified by touch-down multiplex PCR with mixed TRB-A/B primers. TCRdb re-called the multiplex PCR reads and gives one entry per CDR3 protein, without DNA. The sample data list some 11,000 distinct CDR3 sequences. The same specimen was also included in a second study, on T cell repertoires in aging, cancer and after chemotherapy.

The material sequenced was peripheral blood. The receptors shown here come from a human donor in good health.

The genes are TRBV29-1 and TRBJ1-2; TCRdb names TRBD1, which stays unverified in the absence of DNA. Germline CDR1 SQVTM, CDR2 ANQGSEA. The CDR3 totals 13 residues. This CDR3 reads CSVRDRERDGYTF.

The chain uses TRBV30 and TRBJ2-5; as DNA is missing, the TRBD2 call by TCRdb cannot be tested. The CDR3 has 13 residues. Germline CDR1 reads GTSNPN; CDR2 reads SVGIG (reference sequence). The CDR3 here is CAWRGLSTETQYF.

The chain links TRBV19 to TRBJ1-4. The CDR3 extends over 13 amino acids. CDR1 and CDR2 (germline): LNHDA, SQIVND (reference sequence). The chain's CDR3 is CASSIGGDEKLFF.

The V gene is TRBV30, the J gene TRBJ2-7; the D call from TCRdb, TRBD2, cannot be confirmed without DNA. This CDR3 comprises 13 residues. CDR1 is GTSNPN and CDR2 is SVGIG in the germline V gene (reference sequence). This CDR3 reads CAARDLDSYEQYF.

The V gene is TRBV29-1, the J gene TRBJ1-5; the D call from TCRdb, TRBD1, cannot be confirmed without DNA. The CDR3 is made up of 13 amino acids. Looked up from germline, CDR1 is SQVTM and CDR2 is ANQGSEA. The CDR3 spells CSVEVQGGQPQHF.

This chain connects TRBV30 to TRBJ2-4; TCRdb indicates TRBD1, and absent DNA this call remains unverified. Germline V gene lookup returns CDR1 GTSNPN and CDR2 SVGIG (reference sequence). The CDR3 has 16 amino acids. CDR3 residues: CAWSVGRDRVKNIQYF.

The chain joins TRBV6-1 to TRBJ2-6. This CDR3 comprises 15 residues. The germline gives CDR1 MNHNS, CDR2 SASEGT. CDR3 loop: CASSEEGSGANVLTF.

The chain recombines TRBV6-1 with TRBJ1-2; TCRdb picks TRBD1, but there is no DNA to check that call. Germline-derived CDR1 and CDR2 are MNHNS and SASEGT. This CDR3 region has 15 residues. The CDR3 is CASSIEGTGIRGYTF.